A selection of T cell receptor beta chains follows, all from one sample in a study of blood T cell repertoires in COVID-19. This table comes from immunoSEQ multiplex PCR, and its TCRdb copy is limited to in-frame clones, with some not included. The table includes 35,000 to 50,000 clones, about 88% detected once. The sequencing input was peripheral blood. The receptors derive from a human donor in a cohort sampled during active COVID-19. CDR3s include the opening cysteine and the closing phenylalanine or tryptophan. A D gene is named only where the DNA matches it firmly.

v_call	j_call	d_call	cdr3_aa
TRBV5-4	TRBJ2-1	NA	CASSLDRGSFYNEQFF
TRBV30	TRBJ1-1	NA	CAWSGPLRHANTEAFF
TRBV27	TRBJ2-5	TRBD1	CASSLLAGQGWETQYF
TRBV5-6	TRBJ1-3	NA	CASSSLQGSGNTIYF
TRBV29-1	TRBJ2-7	NA	CSVAGITYEQYF
TRBV18	TRBJ1-4	TRBD1	CASSLRPAKGQGATNEKLFF
TRBV7-9	TRBJ1-5	NA	CASSSGAGRYQPQHF
TRBV12-3/TRBV12-4	TRBJ1-2	NA	CASTPSGYGYTF
TRBV19	TRBJ2-2	TRBD2	CASSIMGGSGELFF
TRBV12-2	TRBJ2-3	NA	CASRCRGLAVPPHTDTQYF
TRBV3-1/TRBV3-2	TRBJ1-6	NA	CASSKPMARGDDNSPLHF
TRBV7-9	TRBJ2-5	TRBD2	CASSPPGTRGLRETQYF
TRBV7-3	TRBJ2-1	NA	CASSAPGGDEQFF
TRBV6-5	TRBJ1-5	TRBD1	CASRQGNQPQHF
TRBV6-1	TRBJ1-2	TRBD1	CASSEASGQAYGYTF
TRBV7-9	TRBJ2-7	TRBD2	CASSLGLAGDSYEQYF
TRBV2	TRBJ1-2	NA	CASNLRHGYTF
TRBV5-1	TRBJ2-7	TRBD1	CASSPKGGTGFDEQYF
TRBV9	TRBJ1-2	NA	CASSGQGREGGYTF
TRBV7-9	TRBJ2-5	NA	CASSILQGQETQYF
TRBV4-2	TRBJ2-7	NA	CASSQGTGWDEQYF